This TCR beta chain is drawn from a study of OX40 agonist ivuxolimab in advanced cancers. General observations from the study: Certain nonresponders additionally had low normalized T-cell clonal expansion. Mean expanded clone counts were higher in CD8+ than CD4+ T cells. Researchers did not establish what antigens the expanded peripheral T cells target.

V lost 2 bases to trimming and J lost 5 bases, with 18 bases between them. In germline, CDR1 is SGDLS, CDR2 YYNGEE. The CDR3 has 16 amino acids. Produced via immunoSEQ multiplex PCR; TCRdb's table is partial and in-frame only. The sample carries some 80,000 clones, approximately 84% recorded once. A word on this clone: Its target is unknown.

At baseline, cycle 4 day 1, and cycle 7 day 1, blood was sampled. This chain uses TRBV9 with TRBJ2-3, with D perhaps matching TRBD1 or TRBD2 (6 bases each). The origin of this receptor is an adult with an advanced solid tumor such as melanoma, head and neck, liver or kidney cancer. The sample consisted of CD4+ or CD8+ T cells sorted from blood, taken in a trial of the OX40 agonist ivuxolimab. The CDR3: CASSVGSRGAIDTQYF. The CDR3 DNA follows: TGTGCCAGCAGCGTGGGATCAAGGGGGGCTATAGATACGCAGTATTTT. Complete variable domain (other parts from reference TRBV9 and TRBJ2-3): DSGVTQTPKHLITATGQRVTLRCSPRSGDLSVYWYQQSLDQGLQFLIQYYNGEERAKGNILERFSAQQFPDLHSELNLSSLELGDSALYFCASSVGSRGAIDTQYFGPGTRLTVL.